This T cell receptor beta chain was obtained from a study of Ad26.COV2.S vaccination and SARS-CoV-2 variants. Study in general: Administration of Ad26.COV2.S was intramuscular, either once or twice 56 days apart.

Noted treatment: about 20 received Ad26.COV2.S at low or high dose, single or two shots; about 5 received placebo; per-sample allocation not given. Sampling happened 63 days after the first vaccine or placebo injection. Vaccine was an Ad26 vector expressing Wuhan-strain SARS-CoV-2 spike. The repertoire was sequenced with immunoSEQ multiplex PCR; TCRdb's copy has only in-frame clones and lacks some. Altogether 300,000 to 350,000 clones are present, roughly 91% being singletons, with the ten largest covering 5%. The CDR3 loop spans 16 amino acids. V was trimmed by 3 bases and J by 0 bases, leaving 16 bases between them. CDR1 SGHRS and CDR2 YFSETQ come from the germline V gene.

The chain is built from TRBV5-1 and TRBJ2-7; D possibly matches TRBD1 or TRBD2 (5 bases each). The sequence was obtained from a person between 18 and 59 years old who received the Ad26.COV2.S COVID-19 vaccine or a placebo. Sample: peripheral blood, taken in a trial of Ad26.COV2.S vaccine versus placebo. This CDR3 reads CASSSPQGTHSYEQYF. CDR3 in DNA: TGCGCCAGCAGCTCCCCCCAAGGGACCCACTCCTACGAGCAGTACTTC.